This passage covers 14 T cell receptor beta chains from one sample sequenced in a study of brain metastases from non-small cell lung cancer. Sequencing was performed with immunoSEQ multiplex PCR; in TCRdb, only in-frame clones are kept and a portion is missing. Found here are some 4,300 clones, approximately 85% of them singletons; the top ten hold about 6.3%. Sequencing was performed on primary lung tumor tissue. The receptors originated from a donor at least 40 years old with non-small cell lung cancer.

The rearrangement links TRBV15 to TRBJ2-1, with D unclear. V was pared by 5 bases and J by 9 bases, with 17 bases between. Germline lookup yields CDR1 LNHNV and CDR2 YYDKDF (reference sequence). CDR3 length: 14 amino acids. CDR3 amino acids: CATSPPSLRAEQFF. Here the CDR3 DNA reads TGTGCCACCAGCCCTCCCTCCCTACGGGCTGAGCAGTTCTTC.

The chain recombines TRBV7-6 with TRBJ2-1, with 8 bases aligning to TRBD2. The CDR3 is 16 amino acids. V trimming: 3 bases; J trimming: 3 bases; junction bases outside the gene matches: 7. The germline gives CDR1 SGHVS, CDR2 FNYEAQ. CDR3 DNA sequence: TGTGCCAGCAGCTTTCTAGAGGCGGGGGGCTACAATGAGCAGTTCTTC. Translation gives CASSFLEAGGYNEQFF.

The J gene is TRBJ1-1, the V gene TRBV28; no clear D. Germline V gene lookup returns CDR1 MDHEN and CDR2 SYDVKM. V was clipped by 6 bases and J by 1 base, with 15 bases between them. The CDR3 totals 15 residues. CDR3: CASRPRAGWNTEAFF. CDR3 nucleotides: TGTGCCAGCAGGCCCCGGGCGGGGTGGAACACTGAAGCTTTCTTT. The entire variable domain, with the rest obtained from reference TRBV28 and TRBJ1-1, is as follows: DVKVTQSSRYLVKRTGEKVFLECVQDMDHENMFWYRQDPGLGLRLIYFSYDVKMKEKGDIPEGYSVSREKKERFSLILESASTNQTSMYLCASRPRAGWNTEAFFGQGTRLTVV.

About this clone itself: A junction boundary mismatches the germline segment, possibly from a read error. The chain carries TRBV29-1 and TRBJ1-5, with 7 bases fitting TRBD1. The germline CDR1 and CDR2 sequences are SQVTM and ANQGSEA. The CDR3 spans 13 residues. CDR3 loop: CNVESQTGEPQHF. CDR3 bases: TGCAACGTTGAGTCACAAACAGGGGAACCCCAGCATTTT.

V usage is TRBV4-1 and J usage is TRBJ2-5; TRBD1 might be the D (6 bases). The V end was cut by 4 bases, the J end by 5 bases, with 17 bases between. This CDR3 spans 15 amino acids. CDR1 is MGHRA and CDR2 is YSYEKL in the germline V gene. The CDR3 sequence: CASSPPGTSGETQYF. DNA for the CDR3: TGCGCCAGCAGCCCTCCTGGGACATCGGGGGAGACCCAGTACTTC.

V is TRBV5-5 and J is TRBJ1-5, with 8 bases identical to TRBD1. There are 15 residues in the CDR3. The ends lost 0 bases at V and 4 bases at J; junction bases unmatched: 3. Germline CDR1 and CDR2: SGHKS and YYEKEE (reference sequence). The CDR3 reads CASSLGQGINQPQHF. The CDR3 DNA reads TGTGCCAGCAGCTTGGGACAGGGGATAAATCAGCCCCAGCATTTT.

The V gene is TRBV28, the J gene TRBJ1-6; no firm D call. From germline, CDR1 is MDHEN and CDR2 SYDVKM. This CDR3 has 14 amino acids. Trimming left V 2 bases short and J 9 bases short, with 11 bases between. In nucleotides, the CDR3 is TGTGCCAGCAGTTTAGCCAGAGGGCGTTCACCCCTCCACTTT. It codes for CASSLARGRSPLHF.

With regard to this clone: Relative to the germline gene, one junction end is altered; a read error may explain this. For the CDR3, the DNA is TGTGCCAGCAGCTTCGACGCCGGGACAGGGCCGGGGACTGAAACTTTCTTT. Translating it yields CASSFDAGTGPGTETFF. The chain carries TRBV7-2 and TRBJ1-1, with 9 positions matching TRBD1. This CDR3 has 17 amino acids. Germline V lookup: CDR1 SGHTA, CDR2 FQGNSA.

V usage is TRBV9 and J usage is TRBJ2-3, with D unclear. Germline-derived CDR1 and CDR2 are SGDLS and YYNGEE. The CDR3 consists of 16 residues. The V end was cut by 2 bases, the J end by 4 bases, with 17 bases between. The CDR3 DNA is TGTGCCAGCAGCGTTTCCGTTAGCCCTGTGCCAGATACGCAGTATTTT. Protein product: CASSVSVSPVPDTQYF.

The chain is built from TRBV7-2 and TRBJ1-5; D is unclear. Trimming removed 5 bases at V and 7 bases at J, with 18 bases between. The CDR3 loop spans 15 amino acids. From germline, CDR1 is SGHTA and CDR2 FQGNSA. The CDR3 DNA reads as TGTGCCAGCAGCAAATGGACGGACTCGGACCAGCCCCAGCATTTT. Its protein is CASSKWTDSDQPQHF.

The genes are TRBV7-9 and TRBJ1-3; D not resolved. Trimming took off 5 bases at V and 0 bases at J, with 8 bases between the two ends. Germline values: CDR1 SEHNR, CDR2 FQNEAQ (reference sequence). The CDR3 runs to 14 residues. CDR3 DNA sequence: TGTGCCAGCAGCCGACCGGACTCTGGAAACACCATATATTTT. Its translation is CASSRPDSGNTIYF.

The chain joins TRBV5-8 to TRBJ2-1; 8 bases agree with TRBD2. The length of the CDR3 is 17 residues. With 6 bases clipped from V and 5 bases from J, the junction kept 16 bases outside the gene matches. The germline gives CDR1 SGHTS, CDR2 YDEGEE. CDR3 loop: CASIPALTSGTNNEQFF. In DNA, the CDR3 is TGTGCCAGCATCCCCGCGCTTACTAGCGGTACGAACAATGAGCAGTTCTTC.

The chain is built from TRBV6-1 and TRBJ2-3, with 14 positions matching TRBD2. CDR1 and CDR2 (germline): MNHNS, SASEGT. The CDR3 is 18 residues long. The J segment lost 4 bases and the V segment lost 4 bases, leaving 10 bases of the junction unmatched. This CDR3 reads CASSGGGLAGVGSDTQYF. DNA for the CDR3: TGTGCCAGCAGTGGCGGGGGACTAGCGGGAGTTGGATCAGATACGCAGTATTTT.

V gene TRBV6-1 combines with J gene TRBJ2-7, with TRBD2 matching 9 bases. The CDR3 runs to 15 residues. Germline V gene data show CDR1 as MNHNS and CDR2 as SASEGT. Unmatched junction bases numbered 3, after V lost 0 bases and J lost 3 bases. The CDR3 sequence: CASSEAVTSGYEQYF. The CDR3 DNA reads as TGTGCCAGCAGTGAAGCGGTGACTAGCGGCTACGAGCAGTACTTC.